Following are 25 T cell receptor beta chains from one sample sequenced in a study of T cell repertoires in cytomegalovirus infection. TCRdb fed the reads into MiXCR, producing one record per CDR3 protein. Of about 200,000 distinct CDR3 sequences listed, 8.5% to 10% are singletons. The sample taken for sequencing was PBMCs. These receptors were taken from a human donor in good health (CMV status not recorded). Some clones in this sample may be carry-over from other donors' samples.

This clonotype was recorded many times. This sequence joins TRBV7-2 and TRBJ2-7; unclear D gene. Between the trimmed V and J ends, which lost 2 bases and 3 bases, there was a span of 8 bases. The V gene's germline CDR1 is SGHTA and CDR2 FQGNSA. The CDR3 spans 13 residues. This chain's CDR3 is CASSLMAIYEQYF. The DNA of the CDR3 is TGTGCCAGCAGCTTAATGGCTATCTACGAGCAGTACTTC. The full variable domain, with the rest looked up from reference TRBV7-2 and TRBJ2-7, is GAGVSQSPSNKVTEKGKDVELRCDPISGHTALYWYRQSLGQGLEFLIYFQGNSAPDKSGLPSDRFSAERTGGSVSTLTIQRTQQEDSAVYLCASSLMAIYEQYFGPGTRLTVT.

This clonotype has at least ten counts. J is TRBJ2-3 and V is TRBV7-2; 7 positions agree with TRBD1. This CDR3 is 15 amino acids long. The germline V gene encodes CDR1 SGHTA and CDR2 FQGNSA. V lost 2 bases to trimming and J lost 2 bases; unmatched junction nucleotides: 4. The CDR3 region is CASSLTGTATDTQYF. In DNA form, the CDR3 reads TGTGCCAGCAGCTTAACCGGGACAGCCACAGATACGCAGTATTTT.

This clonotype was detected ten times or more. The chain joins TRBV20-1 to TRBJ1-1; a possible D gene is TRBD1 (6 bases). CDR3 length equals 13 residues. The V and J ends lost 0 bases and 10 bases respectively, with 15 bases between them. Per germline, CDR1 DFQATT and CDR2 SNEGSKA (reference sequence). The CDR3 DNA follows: TGCAGTGCTAGAGATCGGGGGCGAGGGGGAGCTTTCTTT. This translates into CSARDRGRGGAFF.

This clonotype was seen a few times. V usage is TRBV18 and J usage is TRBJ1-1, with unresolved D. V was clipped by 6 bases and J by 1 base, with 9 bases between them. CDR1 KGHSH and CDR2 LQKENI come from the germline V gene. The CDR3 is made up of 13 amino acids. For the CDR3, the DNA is TGTGCCAGCTCGGCGACACAGAACACTGAAGCTTTCTTT. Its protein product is CASSATQNTEAFF.

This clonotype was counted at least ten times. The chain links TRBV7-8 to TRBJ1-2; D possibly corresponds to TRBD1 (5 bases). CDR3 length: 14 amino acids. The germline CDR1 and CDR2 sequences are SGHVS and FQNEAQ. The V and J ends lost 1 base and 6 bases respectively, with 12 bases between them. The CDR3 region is CASSLDQGAHGYTF. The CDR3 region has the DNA TGTGCCAGCAGCTTAGATCAGGGCGCACATGGCTACACCTTC. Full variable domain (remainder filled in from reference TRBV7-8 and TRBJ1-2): GAGVSQSPRYKVAKRGQDVALRCDPISGHVSLFWYQQALGQGPEFLTYFQNEAQLDKSGLPSDRFFAERPEGSVSTLKIQRTQQEDSAVYLCASSLDQGAHGYTFGSGTRLTVV.

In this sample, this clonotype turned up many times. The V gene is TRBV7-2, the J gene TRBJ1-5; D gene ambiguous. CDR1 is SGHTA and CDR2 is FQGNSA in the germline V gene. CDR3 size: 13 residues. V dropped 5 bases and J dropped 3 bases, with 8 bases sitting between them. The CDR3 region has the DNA TGTGCCAGCAGCCGCACCCTCAATCAGCCCCAGCATTTT. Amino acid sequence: CASSRTLNQPQHF. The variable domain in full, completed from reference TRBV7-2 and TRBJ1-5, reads GAGVSQSPSNKVTEKGKDVELRCDPISGHTALYWYRQSLGQGLEFLIYFQGNSAPDKSGLPSDRFSAERTGGSVSTLTIQRTQQEDSAVYLCASSRTLNQPQHFGDGTRLSIL.

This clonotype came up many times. The DNA for the CDR3 is TGTGCCAGCAGCGAAGGAACAGGGACAGGGTATAATTCACCCCTCCACTTT. Its translation: CASSEGTGTGYNSPLHF. The chain has TRBV7-9 and TRBJ1-6; TRBD1 matches 9 bases. This CDR3 contains 17 residues. With V trimmed by 5 bases and J by 4 bases, 9 bases remained unmatched. Germline V CDR1 and CDR2: SEHNR, FQNEAQ (reference sequence).

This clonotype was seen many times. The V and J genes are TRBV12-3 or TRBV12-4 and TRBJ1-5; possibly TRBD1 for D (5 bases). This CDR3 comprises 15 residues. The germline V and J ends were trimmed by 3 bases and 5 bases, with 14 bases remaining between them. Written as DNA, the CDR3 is TGTGCCAGCAGTTTTTCCTTATCGGGGGATCAGCCCCAGCATTTT. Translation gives CASSFSLSGDQPQHF.

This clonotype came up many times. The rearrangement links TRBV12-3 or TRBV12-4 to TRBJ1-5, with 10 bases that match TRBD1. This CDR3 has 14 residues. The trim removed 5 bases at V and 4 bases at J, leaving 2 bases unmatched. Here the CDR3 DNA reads TGTGCCAGCAGTGGGACAGGGGTTAATCAGCCCCAGCATTTT. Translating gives CASSGTGVNQPQHF.

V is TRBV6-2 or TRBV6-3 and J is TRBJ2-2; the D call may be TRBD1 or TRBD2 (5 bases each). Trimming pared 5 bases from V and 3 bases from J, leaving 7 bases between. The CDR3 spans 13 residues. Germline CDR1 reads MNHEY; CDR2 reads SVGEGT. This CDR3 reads CASSRGYTGELFF. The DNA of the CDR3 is TGTGCCAGCAGTCGGGGCTACACCGGGGAGCTGTTTTTT.

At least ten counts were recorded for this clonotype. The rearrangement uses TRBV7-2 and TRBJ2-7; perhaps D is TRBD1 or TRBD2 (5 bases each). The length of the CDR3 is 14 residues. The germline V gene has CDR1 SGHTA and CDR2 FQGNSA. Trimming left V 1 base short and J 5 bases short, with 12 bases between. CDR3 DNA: TGTGCCAGCAGCTTAGATCAGGGACCCGACGAGCAGTACTTC. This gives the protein CASSLDQGPDEQYF. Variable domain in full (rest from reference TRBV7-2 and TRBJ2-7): GAGVSQSPSNKVTEKGKDVELRCDPISGHTALYWYRQSLGQGLEFLIYFQGNSAPDKSGLPSDRFSAERTGGSVSTLTIQRTQQEDSAVYLCASSLDQGPDEQYFGPGTRLTVT.

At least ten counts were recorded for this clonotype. CDR3 nucleotide sequence: TGTGCCAGCAGCGAGACAGGGGGCCAGGGTAATGAAAAACTGTTTTTT. Amino acid sequence: CASSETGGQGNEKLFF. The chain carries TRBV7-3 and TRBJ1-4; 10 nucleotides line up with TRBD1. CDR3 length equals 16 residues. Looked up from germline, CDR1 is SGHTA and CDR2 is FQGTGA. Trimming at V came to 5 bases and at J to 4 bases, leaving 7 bases not matched to a gene.

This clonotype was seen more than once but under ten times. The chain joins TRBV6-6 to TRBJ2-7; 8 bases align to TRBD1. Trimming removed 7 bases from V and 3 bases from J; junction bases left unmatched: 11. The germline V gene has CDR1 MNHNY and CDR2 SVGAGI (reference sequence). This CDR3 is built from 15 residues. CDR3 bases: TGTGCCAGCAAGTACATTGGGACAGGCAGCTACGAGCAGTACTTC. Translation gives CASKYIGTGSYEQYF.

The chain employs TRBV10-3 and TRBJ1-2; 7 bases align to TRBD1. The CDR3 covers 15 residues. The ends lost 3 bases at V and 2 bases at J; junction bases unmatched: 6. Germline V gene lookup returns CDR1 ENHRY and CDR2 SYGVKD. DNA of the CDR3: TGTGCCATCAGTGATCCCACAGGGGAGAACTATGGCTACACCTTC. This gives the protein CAISDPTGENYGYTF.

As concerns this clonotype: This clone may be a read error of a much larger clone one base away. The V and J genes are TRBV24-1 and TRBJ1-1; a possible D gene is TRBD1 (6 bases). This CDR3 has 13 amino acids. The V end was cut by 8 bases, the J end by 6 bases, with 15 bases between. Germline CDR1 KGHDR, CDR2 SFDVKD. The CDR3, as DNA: TGTGCCACCATTGGGGGGGGCGTCCCTGAAGCTTTCTTT. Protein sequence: CATIGGGVPEAFF.

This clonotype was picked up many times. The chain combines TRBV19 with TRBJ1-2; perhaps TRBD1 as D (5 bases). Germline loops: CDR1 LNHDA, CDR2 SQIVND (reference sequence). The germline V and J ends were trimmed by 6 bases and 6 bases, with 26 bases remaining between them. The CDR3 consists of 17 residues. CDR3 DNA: TGTGCCAGTAGCCTACCGGGACGGACATCTAGAGCTGATGGCTACACCTTC. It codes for CASSLPGRTSRADGYTF.

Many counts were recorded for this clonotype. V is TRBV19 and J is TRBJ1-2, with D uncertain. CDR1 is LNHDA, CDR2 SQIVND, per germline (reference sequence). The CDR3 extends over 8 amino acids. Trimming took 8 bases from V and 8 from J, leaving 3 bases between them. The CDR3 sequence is CASEGYTF. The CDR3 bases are TGTGCCAGTGAAGGCTACACCTTC.

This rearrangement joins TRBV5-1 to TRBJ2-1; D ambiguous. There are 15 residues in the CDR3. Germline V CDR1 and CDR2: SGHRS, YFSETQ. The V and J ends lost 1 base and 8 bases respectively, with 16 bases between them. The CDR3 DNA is TGCGCCAGCAGCTTGCCGTCATCCCCCAGCGATGAGCAGTTCTTC. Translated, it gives CASSLPSSPSDEQFF.

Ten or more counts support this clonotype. CDR3 in DNA: TGTGCCAGCAGCCCACGAGCGAGCGGGAAGTTTGTGGATGAGCAGTTCTTC. Translation gives CASSPRASGKFVDEQFF. The chain combines TRBV11-2 with TRBJ2-1; 7 nucleotides line up with TRBD2. Per the germline V gene, CDR1 is SGHAT and CDR2 is FQNNGV. This CDR3 contains 17 residues. Unmatched junction bases numbered 18, after V lost 5 bases and J lost 8 bases.

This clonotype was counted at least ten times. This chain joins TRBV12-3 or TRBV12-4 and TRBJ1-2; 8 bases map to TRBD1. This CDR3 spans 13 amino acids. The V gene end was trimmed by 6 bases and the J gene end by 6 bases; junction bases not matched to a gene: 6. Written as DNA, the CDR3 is TGTGCCAGCAGGCAGGGGGCTAGCGATGGCTACACCTTC. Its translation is CASRQGASDGYTF.

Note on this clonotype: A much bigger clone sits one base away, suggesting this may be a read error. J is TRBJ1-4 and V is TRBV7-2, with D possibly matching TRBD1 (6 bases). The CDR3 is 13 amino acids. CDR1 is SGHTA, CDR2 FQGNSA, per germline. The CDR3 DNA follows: TGTGCCAGCAGAGGGAAGGGGGGTGAAAAACTGTATTTT. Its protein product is CASRGKGGEKLYF.

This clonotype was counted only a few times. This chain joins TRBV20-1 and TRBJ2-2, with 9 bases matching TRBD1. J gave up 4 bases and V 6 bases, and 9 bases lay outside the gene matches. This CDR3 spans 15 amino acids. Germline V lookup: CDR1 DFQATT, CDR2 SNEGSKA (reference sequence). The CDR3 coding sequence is TGCAGTGCCCATATACAGGGGGCGGGCACCGGGGAGCTGTTTTTT. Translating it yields CSAHIQGAGTGELFF.

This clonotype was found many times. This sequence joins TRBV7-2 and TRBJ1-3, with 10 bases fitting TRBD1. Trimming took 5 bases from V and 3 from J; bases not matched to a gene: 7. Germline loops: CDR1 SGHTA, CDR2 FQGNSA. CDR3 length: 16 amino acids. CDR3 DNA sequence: TGTGCCAGCAGCGAGAGGGACAGGGGATTTGGAAACACCATATATTTT. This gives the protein CASSERDRGFGNTIYF.

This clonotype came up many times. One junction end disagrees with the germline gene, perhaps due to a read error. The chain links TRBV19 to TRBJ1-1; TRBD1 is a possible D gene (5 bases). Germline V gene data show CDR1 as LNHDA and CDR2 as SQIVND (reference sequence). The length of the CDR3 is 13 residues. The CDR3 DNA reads TGTGCCAGCAGTACGGGGCTGAACACTGAAGCTTTCTTT. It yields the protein CASSTGLNTEAFF.

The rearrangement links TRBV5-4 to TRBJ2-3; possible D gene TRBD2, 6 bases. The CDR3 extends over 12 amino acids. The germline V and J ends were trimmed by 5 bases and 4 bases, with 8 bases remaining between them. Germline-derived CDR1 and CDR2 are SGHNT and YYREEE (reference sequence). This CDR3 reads CASREGPDTQYF. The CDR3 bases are TGTGCCAGCAGGGAGGGACCAGATACGCAGTATTTT.